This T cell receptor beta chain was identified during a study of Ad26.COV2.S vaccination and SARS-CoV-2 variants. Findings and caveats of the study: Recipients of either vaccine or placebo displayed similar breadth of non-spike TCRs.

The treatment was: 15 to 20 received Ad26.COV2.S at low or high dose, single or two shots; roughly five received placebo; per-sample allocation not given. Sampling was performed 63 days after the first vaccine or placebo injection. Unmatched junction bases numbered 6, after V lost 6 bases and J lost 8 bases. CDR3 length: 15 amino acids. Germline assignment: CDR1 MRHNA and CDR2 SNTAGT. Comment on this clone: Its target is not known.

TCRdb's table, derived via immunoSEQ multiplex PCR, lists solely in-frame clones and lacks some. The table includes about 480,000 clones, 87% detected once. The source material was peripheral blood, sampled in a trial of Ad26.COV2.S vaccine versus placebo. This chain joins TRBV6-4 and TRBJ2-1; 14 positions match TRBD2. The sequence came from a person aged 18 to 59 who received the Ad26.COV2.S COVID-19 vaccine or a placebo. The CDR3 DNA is TGTGCCAGCAGACTGACTAGCGGGAGGGTGGATGAGCAGTTCTTC. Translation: CASRLTSGRVDEQFF.